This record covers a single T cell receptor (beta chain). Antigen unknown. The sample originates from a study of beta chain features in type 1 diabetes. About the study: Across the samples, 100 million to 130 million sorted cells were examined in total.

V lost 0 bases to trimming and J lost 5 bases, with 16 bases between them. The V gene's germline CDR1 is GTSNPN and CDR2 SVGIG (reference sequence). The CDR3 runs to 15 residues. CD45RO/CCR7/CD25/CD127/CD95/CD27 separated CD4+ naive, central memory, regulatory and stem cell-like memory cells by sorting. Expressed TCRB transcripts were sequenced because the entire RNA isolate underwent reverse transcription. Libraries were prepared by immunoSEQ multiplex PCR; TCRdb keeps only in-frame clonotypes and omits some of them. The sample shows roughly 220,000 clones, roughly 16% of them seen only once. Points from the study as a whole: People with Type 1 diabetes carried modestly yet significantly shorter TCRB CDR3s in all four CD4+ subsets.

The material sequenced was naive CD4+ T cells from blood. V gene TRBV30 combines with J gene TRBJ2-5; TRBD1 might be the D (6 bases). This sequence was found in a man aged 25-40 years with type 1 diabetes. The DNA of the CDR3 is TGTGCCTGGAGTGTACAGGCTGGGGGCGGGGAGACCCAGTACTTC. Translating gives CAWSVQAGGGETQYF.